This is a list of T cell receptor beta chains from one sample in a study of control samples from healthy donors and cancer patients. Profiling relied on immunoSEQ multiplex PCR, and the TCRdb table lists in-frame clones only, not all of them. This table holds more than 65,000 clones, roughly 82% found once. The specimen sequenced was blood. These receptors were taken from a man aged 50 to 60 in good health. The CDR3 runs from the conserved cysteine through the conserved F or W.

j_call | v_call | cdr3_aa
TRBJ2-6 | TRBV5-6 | CASSHPVGGRFSGANVLTF
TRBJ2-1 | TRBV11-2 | CASSPNSGSYNEQFF
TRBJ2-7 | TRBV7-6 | CASSPGLAGASTYEQYF
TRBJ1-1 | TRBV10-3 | CAISETGGLNTEAFF
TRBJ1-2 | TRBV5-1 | CASTPGGRGEIYGYTF
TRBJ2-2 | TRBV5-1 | CASRTGTHERELFF
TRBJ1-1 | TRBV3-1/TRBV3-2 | CASSQEGDTEAFF
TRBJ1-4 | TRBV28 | CASSPQGRDEKLFF
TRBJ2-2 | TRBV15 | CATSREPLAGAGELFF
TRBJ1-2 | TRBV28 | CASSLWDSYGYTF
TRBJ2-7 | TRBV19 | CASSRDGLHEQYF
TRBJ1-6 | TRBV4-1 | CASSHPIEARALHF
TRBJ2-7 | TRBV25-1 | CASSEHGDRSSYEQYF
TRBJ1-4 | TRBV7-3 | CASSLTGQLRSEKLFF
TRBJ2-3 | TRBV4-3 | CASSQDLGQGLTDTQYF
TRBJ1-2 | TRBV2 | CASRDYGYTF
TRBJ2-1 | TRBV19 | CASSGFSGNNYNEQFF
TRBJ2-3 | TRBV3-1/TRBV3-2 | CASSQELPTLSTDTQYF
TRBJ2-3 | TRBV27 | CASSFGDGSTDTQYF
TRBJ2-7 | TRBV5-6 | CASSLGADYEQYF
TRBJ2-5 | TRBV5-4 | CASSGGPPQETQYF
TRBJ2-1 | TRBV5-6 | CASSSFSGRADEQFF
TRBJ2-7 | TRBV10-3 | CAISTGTPYEQYF
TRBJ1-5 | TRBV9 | CASSRGDSNQPQHF
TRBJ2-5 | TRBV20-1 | CSAPTGETQYF
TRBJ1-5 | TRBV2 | CASSGRGFRDNQPQHF
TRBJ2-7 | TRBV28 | CASSLFGPYEQYF
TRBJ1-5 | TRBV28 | CATKGQGVNQPQHF
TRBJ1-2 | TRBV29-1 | CSVEFRGLYGYTF
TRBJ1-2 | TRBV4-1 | CASSQDLATPYGYTF
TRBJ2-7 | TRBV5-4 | CASSYGTKYEQYF
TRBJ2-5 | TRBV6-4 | CASSDLAGGTQYF
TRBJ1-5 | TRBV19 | CASSIDWSSSNQPQHF
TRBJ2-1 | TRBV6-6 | CASSSRGSSYNEQFF
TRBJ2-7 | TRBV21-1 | CASSGTSGSYEQYF
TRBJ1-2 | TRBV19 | CASSTGTAPRRDYGYTF
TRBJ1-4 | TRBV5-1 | CASSEGQFNEKLFF
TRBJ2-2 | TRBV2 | CASRTGTANTGELFF
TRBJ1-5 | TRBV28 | CASSFFQGGNQPQHF
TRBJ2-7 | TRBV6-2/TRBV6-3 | CASSSWQDRSYEQYF
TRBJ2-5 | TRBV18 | CASSPGETQYF
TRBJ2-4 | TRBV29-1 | CSVVISQGDVEYF
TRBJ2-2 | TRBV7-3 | CASSLTQGGGELFF
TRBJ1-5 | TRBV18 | CASSLDRAGQPQHF
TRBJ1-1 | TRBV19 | CASRGLLNTEAFF
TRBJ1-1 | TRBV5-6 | CASSPGTWNTEAFF
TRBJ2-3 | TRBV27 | CASSLSGQGEGTQYF
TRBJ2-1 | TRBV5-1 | CASSLSGDQTYNEQFF
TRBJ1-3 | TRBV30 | CAWSSTRNTIYF
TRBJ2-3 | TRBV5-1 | CASSRGGRSTDTQYF
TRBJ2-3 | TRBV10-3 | CAISESTSADTQYF